The TCR beta chain under discussion was sequenced for a study of T-cell memory formation after mild COVID-19. Study overall: TCR clusters were largely donor specific.

This clonotype has a count of ten or more. After 5'RACE with constant-segment primers, TCR alpha and TCR beta cDNA libraries carrying sample barcodes and UMIs were obtained. TCRdb itself ran the 5' RACE reads through MiXCR, one entry per CDR3 protein. This table has roughly 200,000 distinct CDR3 sequences, over 20% appearing once. This receptor was identified in an adult woman who had mild COVID-19 (a few samples of this study predate the infection). Cell type and time point are not known. Sequenced material: PBMCs or a T cell subset sorted from them (not recorded which).

This CDR3 is CASSQDWDSSETQYF. CDR3 bases: TGCGCCAGCAGCCAAGATTGGGACTCCTCGGAGACCCAGTACTTC. V and J are TRBV4-3 and TRBJ2-5; the D gene is possibly TRBD2 (6 bases). This CDR3 comprises 15 residues. CDR1 LGHNA and CDR2 YSLEER come from the germline V gene. V was clipped by 0 bases and J by 5 bases, with 13 bases between them.